This T cell receptor beta chain was captured by sequencing in a study of T cell responses to AZD1222 COVID-19 vaccine. Some clones are missing from TCRdb's copy, which holds only in-frame ones; the method was immunoSEQ multiplex PCR. The table records around 120,000 clones, around 95% of them present only once. Worth noting for this clone: Its antigen is unknown.

Notes on the study in general: Donors were mostly white British, more females; clonal diversity possibly underestimated. CD4 TCRs covered the whole spike, strongest at regions 160-218 and 743-854.

Germline loops: CDR1 SGDLS, CDR2 YYNGEE. The length of the CDR3 is 13 residues. Trimming removed 0 bases from V and 6 bases from J, with 7 bases in between. The specimen comprised peripheral blood, sampled on day 0 of AZD1222 vaccination. The chain is built from TRBV9 and TRBJ1-5, with D unclear. The source is an adult in good health. For the CDR3, the DNA is TGTGCCAGCAGCGTAGGGTCCGGTCAGCCCCAGCATTTT. This sequence encodes CASSVGSGQPQHF.